One T cell receptor beta chain is described in this entry. These data are taken from a study of cytotoxic CD8 clonotypes in ibrutinib-treated CLL. Study as a whole: Of the patients, 11 were relapsed/refractory, about 15 treatment-naive and approximately 18 IGHV unmutated.

Assay: immunoSEQ multiplex PCR; the TCRdb copy retains only in-frame clones and omits some. The sample holds approximately 97,000 clones; approximately 71% are singletons and the top ten take roughly 24%. There are 18 residues in the CDR3. Germline values: CDR1 KGHSH, CDR2 LQKENI. Trimming shortened V by 1 base and J by 7 bases, and 25 bases separated the two germline ends. The clonotype originates from a human donor with chronic lymphocytic leukemia. The gene calls are TRBV18 and TRBJ1-2; D is perhaps TRBD1 (6 bases). The material sequenced was PBMCs, taken after 24 months of ibrutinib treatment. The CDR3 loop reads CASSPQANRARGGGGYTF. CDR3 in DNA: TGTGCCAGCTCACCACAAGCGAACAGGGCCCGAGGCGGGGGTGGCTACACCTTC.